A single sample gave rise to the 30 T cell receptor beta chains below, sequenced in a study of cytomegalovirus exposure and HLA in healthy donors. In the PCR, 60 Vbeta and 13 Jbeta primers were used. The assay was immunoSEQ multiplex PCR, and TCRdb's table has in-frame clones only and misses some. The sample contains some 160,000 clones, 75% to 90% of which appear only once. Sequencing was carried out using PBMCs. All receptors derive from a male donor in good health and CMV-seronegative.

The chain uses TRBV5-5 and TRBJ1-1; D is unresolved. CDR1 and CDR2 from the germline V gene are SGHKS and YYEKEE (reference sequence). The CDR3 sequence is 14 residues long. The germline V and J ends were trimmed by 3 bases and 4 bases, with 13 bases remaining between them. The CDR3 region has the DNA TGTGCCAGCAGCTCCAGGCCGGTAATCACTGAAGCTTTCTTT. It codes for CASSSRPVITEAFF.

Points on this clone: Since no conserved phenylalanine or tryptophan closes the CDR3, a read error is the likely cause. J is TRBJ2-7 and V is TRBV29-1, with TRBD1 matching 7 bases. The V gene end was trimmed by 1 base and the J gene end by 2 bases; junction bases not matched to a gene: 2. In germline, CDR1 is SQVTM, CDR2 ANQGSEA. This CDR3 spans 13 amino acids. The CDR3 protein is CSVEGRGTYEQYL. The DNA for the CDR3 is TGCAGCGTTGAAGGCAGGGGGACCTACGAGCAGTACCTC.

This clone was counted a few times. The rearrangement joins TRBV5-6 to TRBJ1-1; D is undetermined. V was clipped by 7 bases and J by 6 bases, with 7 bases between them. Germline V gene data show CDR1 as SGHDT and CDR2 as YYEEEE. The CDR3 sequence is 10 residues long. CDR3 in DNA: TGTGCCAGCGGGAGGGCTGAAGCTTTCTTT. Translation: CASGRAEAFF.

The rearrangement links TRBV19 to TRBJ2-7, with 7 bases identical to TRBD1. Unmatched junction bases numbered 14, after V lost 3 bases and J lost 0 bases. The CDR3 spans 18 residues. CDR1 and CDR2 from the germline V gene are LNHDA and SQIVND (reference sequence). Here the CDR3 reads CASSIQTGTNTASYEQYF. The CDR3 bases are TGTGCCAGTAGTATTCAGACAGGGACGAACACGGCCTCCTACGAGCAGTACTTC.

The table lists this clone with a count of one. V is TRBV7-8 and J is TRBJ1-6; a weak D match, TRBD1 (5 bases). This CDR3 comprises 15 residues. V lost 6 bases to trimming and J lost 6 bases, with 15 bases between them. Germline assignment: CDR1 SGHVS and CDR2 FQNEAQ. This CDR3 reads CASRPPGGTNSPLHF. The CDR3 nucleotides are TGTGCCAGCAGGCCTCCGGGGGGGACTAATTCACCCCTCCACTTT.

The table lists this clone with a count of one. This chain connects TRBV9 to TRBJ2-5; D gene unclear. CDR1 is SGDLS and CDR2 is YYNGEE in the germline V gene. V dropped 3 bases and J dropped 1 base, with 13 bases sitting between them. This CDR3 spans 15 amino acids. CDR3 coding DNA: TGTGCCAGCAGCGCCCAGATGACACCCCAAGAGACCCAGTACTTC. Translation: CASSAQMTPQETQYF.

The chain is built from TRBV25-1 and TRBJ1-6; the D gene is possibly TRBD1 (5 bases). Trimming removed 3 bases from V and 0 bases from J, with 9 bases in between. The V gene's germline CDR1 is MGHDK and CDR2 SYGVNS. The CDR3 extends over 16 amino acids. CDR3: CASSDTGYSYNSPLHF. CDR3 nucleotides: TGTGCCAGCAGTGACACAGGATACTCCTATAATTCACCCCTCCACTTT.

This chain connects TRBV9 to TRBJ2-3, with 9 bases that match TRBD2. The CDR3 is made up of 15 amino acids. Germline trimming cut 4 bases from V and 1 base from J; bases unmatched to any gene: 4. Germline CDR1 reads SGDLS; CDR2 reads YYNGEE. The CDR3 nucleotides read TGTGCCAGCAGCCTTAGCGGGGGCGGCACAGATACGCAGTATTTT. Its translation: CASSLSGGGTDTQYF.

This clone appeared a few times. The chain has TRBV28 and TRBJ1-2, with D hard to call. The CDR3 runs 15 residues. V lost 6 bases and J lost 0, with 14 bases in between. Germline CDR1 reads MDHEN; CDR2 reads SYDVKM. This CDR3 reads CASSPGGSTNYGYTF. The CDR3 DNA reads as TGTGCCAGCAGCCCGGGAGGCAGCACTAACTATGGCTACACCTTC.

This clone has only one observation. The V gene is TRBV19, the J gene TRBJ1-1; 9 bases are a match to TRBD1. Germline-derived CDR1 and CDR2 are LNHDA and SQIVND (reference sequence). There are 13 residues in the CDR3. V dropped 5 bases and J dropped 11; count of bases not matched to a gene: 9. CDR3 loop: CASSAGQGIAAFF. CDR3 in DNA: TGTGCCAGTAGTGCAGGACAGGGGATCGCGGCTTTCTTT. Variable domain in full (rest from reference TRBV19 and TRBJ1-1): DGGITQSPKYLFRKEGQNVTLSCEQNLNHDAMYWYRQDPGQGLRLIYYSQIVNDFQKGDIAEGYSVSREKKESFPLTVTSAQKNPTAFYLCASSAGQGIAAFFGQGTRLTVV.

The chain uses TRBV11-2 and TRBJ1-2; D may be TRBD1 (6 bases). The V gene's germline CDR1 is SGHAT and CDR2 FQNNGV. This CDR3 region has 15 residues. Trimming took 0 bases from V and 6 from J, leaving 14 bases between them. CDR3 in DNA: TGTGCCAGCAGCTTAGACCCGTGGGGGGGCGATGGCTACACCTTC. This translates into CASSLDPWGGDGYTF.

The V and J genes are TRBV4-2 and TRBJ1-5, with D maybe TRBD1 (6 bases). Looked up from germline, CDR1 is LGHNA and CDR2 is YNFKEQ. The CDR3 sequence is 16 residues long. V shed 4 bases and J shed 6 bases, with 19 bases lying between them. Here the CDR3 DNA reads TGTGCCAGCAGCCGCTCCCCGGGCAGGGGCATTCAGCCCCAGCATTTT. Encoded protein: CASSRSPGRGIQPQHF.

The J gene is TRBJ1-2, the V gene TRBV7-9; 7 bases fit TRBD1. CDR1 and CDR2 from the germline V gene are SEHNR and FQNEAQ (reference sequence). V was pared by 5 bases and J by 7 bases, with 7 bases of the junction left unmatched. CDR3 length: 13 residues. The chain's CDR3 is CASSQGGRGGYTF. Written as DNA, the CDR3 is TGTGCCAGCAGCCAGGGGGGCCGGGGTGGCTACACCTTC.

The CDR3 coding sequence is TGTGCCAGTAGTATTCCCCCCTCAGATACGCAGTATTTT. Amino acid sequence: CASSIPPSDTQYF. V usage is TRBV19 and J usage is TRBJ2-3; no reliable D call. Germline V gives CDR1 LNHDA, CDR2 SQIVND (reference sequence). V was clipped by 3 bases and J by 4 bases, with 8 bases between them. The CDR3 contains 13 residues. Complete variable domain (other parts from reference TRBV19 and TRBJ2-3): DGGITQSPKYLFRKEGQNVTLSCEQNLNHDAMYWYRQDPGQGLRLIYYSQIVNDFQKGDIAEGYSVSREKKESFPLTVTSAQKNPTAFYLCASSIPPSDTQYFGPGTRLTVL.

The chain links TRBV5-6 to TRBJ1-1, with D possibly TRBD1 on 6 matching bases. This CDR3 contains 14 residues. V was clipped by 2 bases and J by 1 base, with 9 bases between them. Per germline, CDR1 SGHDT and CDR2 YYEEEE. The CDR3 loop is CASSFADRNTEAFF. The CDR3 coding sequence is TGTGCCAGCAGCTTTGCGGACAGGAACACTGAAGCTTTCTTT.

This clone was found once. The CDR3 coding sequence is TGTGCCACTACAGGGCTCAGTAACTATGGCTACACCTTC. It codes for CATTGLSNYGYTF. V usage is TRBV2 and J usage is TRBJ1-2; TRBD1 is a possible D gene (6 bases). Trimming took 10 bases from V and 1 from J, leaving 13 bases between them. Looked up from germline, CDR1 is SNHLY and CDR2 is FYNNEI. The CDR3 extends over 13 amino acids. Full variable domain (missing parts from reference TRBV2 and TRBJ1-2): EPEVTQTPSHQVTQMGQEVILRCVPISNHLYFYWYRQILGQKVEFLVSFYNNEISEKSEIFDDQFSVERPDGSNFTLKIRSTKLEDSAMYFCATTGLSNYGYTFGSGTRLTVV.

The genes are TRBV11-2 and TRBJ2-1; 8 bases map to TRBD2. V dropped 5 bases and J dropped 1; count of bases not matched to a gene: 4. The CDR3 has 15 amino acids. The germline gives CDR1 SGHAT, CDR2 FQNNGV. This CDR3 reads CASSQRGGSYNEQFF. The CDR3 DNA reads TGTGCCAGCAGCCAACGGGGGGGTTCCTACAATGAGCAGTTCTTC.

The chain couples TRBV7-9 to TRBJ1-1; D is unresolved. CDR1 is SEHNR, CDR2 FQNEAQ, per germline (reference sequence). V lost 3 bases and J lost 0, with 11 bases in between. This CDR3 region has 15 residues. The CDR3 sequence is CASSFPMGLNTEAFF. The CDR3 DNA follows: TGTGCCAGCAGCTTCCCGATGGGCCTGAACACTGAAGCTTTCTTT.

This clone has just one count. The genes are TRBV5-3 and TRBJ2-7, with D tentatively TRBD1 (6 bases). TRBV5-3 has ORF status, its function being uncertain. V lost 5 bases and J 6 bases, leaving 21 bases between the germline ends. CDR3 length: 15 amino acids. The chain's CDR3 is CARRKTPGVLGEQYF. The CDR3 region has the DNA TGTGCCAGAAGAAAGACCCCAGGGGTGTTGGGCGAGCAGTACTTC.

This sequence joins TRBV6-5 and TRBJ2-5, with D maybe TRBD1 (5 bases). V was trimmed by 0 bases and J by 2 bases, leaving 7 bases between them. This CDR3 has 14 residues. CDR1 and CDR2 (germline): MNHEY, SVGAGI. CDR3: CASSYSNRQETQYF. CDR3 sequence (DNA): TGTGCCAGCAGTTACTCGAACAGGCAAGAGACCCAGTACTTC.

V is TRBV19 and J is TRBJ2-7; D is ambiguous. CDR3 length: 14 residues. Looked up from germline, CDR1 is LNHDA and CDR2 is SQIVND (reference sequence). Trimming shortened V by 3 bases and J by 2 bases, and 11 bases separated the two germline ends. CDR3 sequence reads: CASSMNSGPYEQYF. As DNA, the CDR3 is TGTGCCAGTAGTATGAACTCTGGTCCCTACGAGCAGTACTTC.

This clone was recorded only once. This chain uses TRBV7-2 with TRBJ2-2; the match to TRBD2 covers 7 bases. The J segment lost 3 bases and the V segment lost 4 bases, leaving 5 bases of the junction unmatched. CDR3 size: 15 residues. The germline CDR1 and CDR2 sequences are SGHTA and FQGNSA. This CDR3 is CASSWGGSDTGELFF. CDR3 DNA: TGTGCCAGCAGCTGGGGGGGTTCGGACACCGGGGAGCTGTTTTTT.

The chain employs TRBV7-9 and TRBJ2-2; D not resolved. Looked up from germline, CDR1 is SEHNR and CDR2 is FQNEAQ (reference sequence). The CDR3 contains 12 residues. V lost 5 bases and J lost 6, with 7 bases in between. The CDR3 coding sequence is TGTGCCAGCAGCCCCGGTCCCGGGGAGCTGTTTTTT. It specifies CASSPGPGELFF. The full variable domain, with the rest looked up from reference TRBV7-9 and TRBJ2-2, is DTGVSQNPRHKITKRGQNVTFRCDPISEHNRLYWYRQTLGQGPEFLTYFQNEAQLEKSRLLSDRFSAERPKGSFSTLEIQRTEQGDSAMYLCASSPGPGELFFGEGSRLTVL.

V and J are TRBV5-6 and TRBJ1-6; 7 nucleotides line up with TRBD1. This CDR3 comprises 17 residues. Germline V lookup: CDR1 SGHDT, CDR2 YYEEEE. The V gene end was trimmed by 3 bases and the J gene end by 7 bases; junction bases not matched to a gene: 13. DNA of the CDR3: TGTGCCAGCAGCTACCGTGAAGGGGGCCTTTTAAATTCACCCCTCCACTTT. It codes for CASSYREGGLLNSPLHF.

The chain combines TRBV5-4 with TRBJ2-7, with a tentative D call TRBD2 (6 bases). Germline V gene data show CDR1 as SGHNT and CDR2 as YYREEE (reference sequence). The CDR3 covers 13 residues. Trimming left V 5 bases short and J 3 bases short, with 12 bases between. The CDR3 DNA sequence: TGTGCCAGCAGGCCTGGGAGGTACTACGAGCAGTACTTC. Translating gives CASRPGRYYEQYF.

This clone turned up a few times. This sequence joins TRBV25-1 and TRBJ2-5; D remains ambiguous. Germline CDR1 and CDR2: MGHDK and SYGVNS. V gave up 5 bases and J gave up 5 bases, with 15 bases separating them. This CDR3 region has 14 residues. CDR3 sequence reads: CASSFIASRETQYF. The DNA of the CDR3 is TGTGCCAGCAGTTTTATCGCCTCCAGGGAGACCCAGTACTTC. Complete variable domain (other parts from reference TRBV25-1 and TRBJ2-5): EADIYQTPRYLVIGTGKKITLECSQTMGHDKMYWYQQDPGMELHLIHYSYGVNSTEKGDLSSESTVSRIRTEHFPLTLESARPSHTSQYLCASSFIASRETQYFGPGTRLLVL.

The chain recombines TRBV2 with TRBJ2-5, with TRBD1 as a possible D gene (6 bases). Per the germline V gene, CDR1 is SNHLY and CDR2 is FYNNEI. The CDR3 loop spans 14 amino acids. The V end lost 7 bases, the J end lost 2 bases, and 14 bases lay between the germline ends. The DNA for the CDR3 is TGTGCCAGCAACCCGCGGACAGCTCAAGAGACCCAGTACTTC. Protein: CASNPRTAQETQYF.

This clone has a handful of counts. V gene TRBV5-1 combines with J gene TRBJ1-1; 7 bases are shared with TRBD1. The CDR3 consists of 14 residues. After removal of 7 bases from V and 2 bases from J, the junction contained 8 bases not matched to a gene. Germline assignment: CDR1 SGHRS and CDR2 YFSETQ. CDR3 nucleotide sequence: TGCGCCAGCCGATTTGGGACAGCAAACACTGAAGCTTTCTTT. Translated, it gives CASRFGTANTEAFF.

The chain couples TRBV6-1 to TRBJ1-2, with a weak D call TRBD1 (6 bases). This CDR3 has 14 residues. The V end was cut by 0 bases, the J end by 4 bases, with 9 bases between. Germline V gives CDR1 MNHNS, CDR2 SASEGT. CDR3 residues: CASSEAGGVYGYTF. The DNA of the CDR3 is TGTGCCAGCAGTGAAGCAGGGGGAGTCTATGGCTACACCTTC.

This chain connects TRBV14 to TRBJ2-7; maybe TRBD2 (5 bases). CDR1 and CDR2 (germline): SGHDN, FVKESK. Trimming took 0 bases from V and 4 from J, leaving 13 bases between them. The CDR3 has 15 residues. CDR3 residues: CASSQDRPPGYEQYF. CDR3 sequence (DNA): TGTGCCAGCAGCCAAGATCGGCCCCCGGGGTACGAGCAGTACTTC.